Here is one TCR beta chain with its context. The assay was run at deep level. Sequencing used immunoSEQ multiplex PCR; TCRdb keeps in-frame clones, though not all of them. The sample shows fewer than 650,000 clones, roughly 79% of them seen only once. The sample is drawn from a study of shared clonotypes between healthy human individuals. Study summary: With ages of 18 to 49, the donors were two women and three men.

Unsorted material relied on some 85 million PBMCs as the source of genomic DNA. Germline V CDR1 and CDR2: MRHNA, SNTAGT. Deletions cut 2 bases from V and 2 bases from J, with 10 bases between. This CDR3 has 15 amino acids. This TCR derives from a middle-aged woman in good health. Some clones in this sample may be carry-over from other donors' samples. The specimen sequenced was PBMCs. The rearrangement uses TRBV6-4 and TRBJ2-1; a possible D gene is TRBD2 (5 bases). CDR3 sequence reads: CASSDSGDPYNEQFF. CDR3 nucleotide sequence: TGTGCCAGCAGTGACAGCGGAGACCCCTACAATGAGCAGTTCTTC.